The 28 T cell receptor beta chains below all came from one sample that was sequenced in a study of persistence of HIV-infected CD4 T cells (dated by TCRdb to 2020 to 2022). Sample treatment or condition, as interpreted from the label and publication: suppressive antiretroviral therapy. A pool of overlapping 15-mer peptides from HIV-1 Gag, at 1 ug per peptide per mL, was used to stimulate the cells. Nonresponding CD40L-negative CD69-negative CD45RO-high memory CD4+ T cells were sorted as memory populations depleted of antigen-responding cells. No antigen has been assigned to these receptors. TCRbeta repertoires were sequenced from genomic DNA with the immunoSEQ hsTCRB assay version 4 in survey mode. TCRdb's version of the immuneACCESS table is confined to in-frame rearrangements and falls short of the full clone set. An unresolved V gene accounts for under half of the shortfall where checked; the remainder is of unknown origin. The table for this sample lists 50,000 to 65,000 clones; more than 70% of them were counted only once. Over 1.5% of the sample is taken by the ten largest.

This sample comprised CD4+ T cells sorted from PBMCs after approximately 19-hour stimulation, obtained from a patient who received antiretroviral therapy. The label giving this sample's cell subset or site can be read as: CD40L-CD69- CD45RO-high memory CD4 T cells not responding to Gag peptides. The receptors stem from an adult man with HIV who was CMV-seropositive.

CDR3: CAISEGAADTQYF. CDR3 in DNA: TGTGCCATCAGTGAGGGGGCCGCAGATACGCAGTATTTT. The chain has TRBV10-3 and TRBJ2-3; D possibly corresponds to TRBD1 (5 bases). CDR3 length equals 13 residues. Trimming removed 2 bases at V and 4 bases at J, with 7 bases between. Germline V lookup: CDR1 ENHRY, CDR2 SYGVKD.

This sequence joins TRBV5-1 and TRBJ2-7; 13 nucleotides line up with TRBD2. Losses at the gene ends were 3 bases for V and 4 bases for J; bases not matched to a gene: 4. Per germline, CDR1 SGHRS and CDR2 YFSETQ. There are 15 residues in the CDR3. CDR3 loop: CASSSTSGGPYEQYF. The CDR3 nucleotides read TGCGCCAGCAGCTCGACTAGCGGGGGGCCGTACGAGCAGTACTTC.

The chain carries TRBV5-1 and TRBJ2-5, with 8 positions matching TRBD1. This CDR3 is 15 amino acids long. V dropped 1 base and J dropped 1; count of bases not matched to a gene: 3. Germline assignment: CDR1 SGHRS and CDR2 YFSETQ. In DNA form, the CDR3 reads TGCGCCAGCAGCTTGAACCAGGGGGCCCAAGAGACCCAGTACTTC. This encodes CASSLNQGAQETQYF.

The chain uses TRBV10-3 and TRBJ1-5; 7 positions match TRBD1. V was clipped by 2 bases and J by 4 bases; unmatched bases: 5. In germline, CDR1 is ENHRY, CDR2 SYGVKD. The CDR3 is made up of 15 amino acids. CDR3 protein: CAISEGDSNNQPQHF. The CDR3 region has the DNA TGTGCCATCAGTGAGGGGGACAGCAATAATCAGCCCCAGCATTTT.

The CDR3 nucleotides read TGTGCCAGCAGCGCGCAGGGGTCCTCTGGAAACACCATATATTTT. It yields the protein CASSAQGSSGNTIYF. The V call is TRBV5-4, the J call TRBJ1-3; TRBD1 might be the D (6 bases). V was clipped by 4 bases and J by 0 bases, with 11 bases between them. The germline gives CDR1 SGHNT, CDR2 YYREEE (reference sequence). CDR3 size: 15 residues. Filled out from reference TRBV5-4 and TRBJ1-3, the complete variable domain reads ETGVTQSPTHLIKTRGQQVTLRCSSQSGHNTVSWYQQALGQGPQFIFQYYREEENGRGNFPPRFSGLQFPNYSSELNVNALELDDSALYLCASSAQGSSGNTIYFGEGSWLTVV.

The genes are TRBV20-1 and TRBJ1-2; no reliable D call. From germline, CDR1 is DFQATT and CDR2 SNEGSKA (reference sequence). Trimming removed 3 bases at V and 8 bases at J, with 10 bases between. CDR3 length equals 11 residues. CDR3 loop: CSASPGEGYTF. The CDR3 DNA is TGCAGTGCTAGCCCCGGAGAAGGCTACACCTTC.

This rearrangement joins TRBV2 to TRBJ2-3; D possibly corresponds to TRBD1 (6 bases). Germline assignment: CDR1 SNHLY and CDR2 FYNNEI. The germline V and J ends were trimmed by 4 bases and 7 bases, with 12 bases remaining between them. The CDR3 consists of 13 residues. CDR3 in DNA: TGTGCCAGCAGTGTTATGGACAGAAATACGCAGTATTTT. Translating it yields CASSVMDRNTQYF.

V and J are TRBV19 and TRBJ1-5; D gene ambiguous. V was shortened by 5 bases and J by 1 base, with 18 bases between the two germline ends. The CDR3 totals 17 residues. Germline CDR1 reads LNHDA; CDR2 reads SQIVND (reference sequence). CDR3 nucleotides: TGTGCCAGTAGTCTTAACCGCGGCCCGCAGAGCAATCAGCCCCAGCATTTT. Residues: CASSLNRGPQSNQPQHF.

The chain has TRBV6-6 and TRBJ1-1; D may be TRBD1 (6 bases). V was pared by 0 bases and J by 1 base, with 12 bases between. The CDR3 extends over 16 amino acids. Germline CDR1 and CDR2: MNHNY and SVGAGI (reference sequence). CDR3 region: CASSYSGGASNTEAFF. The CDR3 DNA is TGTGCCAGCAGTTACTCGGGGGGCGCCTCGAACACTGAAGCTTTCTTT.

The sample holds a few counts of this clone. The genes are TRBV2 and TRBJ1-2; 10 nucleotides match TRBD1. Germline assignment: CDR1 SNHLY and CDR2 FYNNEI. The CDR3 is made up of 13 amino acids. The V and J ends lost 6 bases and 6 bases, in that order; junction bases with no gene match: 4. The CDR3 DNA sequence: TGTGCCAGCAGCGTGGACAGGGGGGATGGCTACACCTTC. Its protein is CASSVDRGDGYTF.

This clone was counted only a few times. The chain couples TRBV28 to TRBJ1-4; tentatively, D is TRBD1 (5 bases). The CDR3 contains 12 residues. Germline CDR1 is MDHEN and CDR2 is SYDVKM. Trimming shortened V by 8 bases and J by 2 bases, and 6 bases separated the two germline ends. CDR3 sequence (DNA): TGTGCCAGCGCAGGGACTAATGAAAAACTGTTTTTT. It codes for CASAGTNEKLFF.

The CDR3 sequence is CASSALQGENTIYF. The CDR3 nucleotides are TGTGCCAGCAGCGCTCTACAGGGGGAGAACACCATATATTTT. The rearrangement uses TRBV9 and TRBJ1-3; 8 nucleotides agree with TRBD1. After removal of 3 bases from V and 7 bases from J, the junction contained 6 bases not matched to a gene. Germline assignment: CDR1 SGDLS and CDR2 YYNGEE. This CDR3 is built from 14 residues.

The chain couples TRBV5-1 to TRBJ2-7; unclear D gene. V was trimmed by 4 bases and J by 3 bases, leaving 17 bases between them. There are 15 residues in the CDR3. Germline CDR1 is SGHRS and CDR2 is YFSETQ. CDR3 bases: TGCGCCAGCAGCCTGGGTAGATCGCCCCTCTACGAGCAGTACTTC. Amino acid sequence: CASSLGRSPLYEQYF.

A few counts support this clone. The chain carries TRBV5-1 and TRBJ2-7; TRBD1 matches at 10 bases. CDR1 and CDR2 from the germline V gene are SGHRS and YFSETQ. The CDR3 totals 15 residues. The V segment lost 2 bases and the J segment 9 bases; nucleotides outside the gene matches: 11. This CDR3 is CASSLGQGVSLGQYF. The DNA for the CDR3 is TGCGCCAGCAGCTTAGGACAGGGGGTGAGTCTGGGGCAGTACTTC.

The chain links TRBV20-1 to TRBJ1-2; D is possibly TRBD1 (5 bases). V was trimmed by 7 bases and J by 1 base, leaving 7 bases between them. Germline V CDR1 and CDR2: DFQATT, SNEGSKA (reference sequence). The CDR3 sequence is 11 residues long. The CDR3 loop reads CSGGINYGYTF. CDR3 DNA sequence: TGCAGTGGGGGGATTAACTATGGCTACACCTTC.

This clone turned up a few times. This CDR3 is CASSDSGGATYNEQFF. The CDR3 DNA reads TGCGCCAGCAGTGATAGCGGGGGGGCTACCTACAATGAGCAGTTCTTC. V is TRBV10-2 and J is TRBJ2-1; 11 bases are a match to TRBD2. Germline CDR1 reads WSHSY; CDR2 reads SAAADI. V gave up 3 bases and J gave up 2 bases; unmatched junction bases: 3. The CDR3 contains 16 residues.

This chain joins TRBV10-2 and TRBJ2-1; TRBD2 might be the D (5 bases). The CDR3 runs 12 residues. Trimming shortened V by 0 bases and J by 9 bases, and 6 bases separated the two germline ends. The germline V gene has CDR1 WSHSY and CDR2 SAAADI. The CDR3 region has the DNA TGCGCCAGCAGTGAGTCGGCGGGTGAGCAGTTCTTC. This encodes CASSESAGEQFF.

The rearrangement links TRBV2 to TRBJ2-7; 7 nucleotides line up with TRBD1. The CDR3 extends over 13 amino acids. The V gene end was trimmed by 7 bases and the J gene end by 6 bases; junction bases not matched to a gene: 9. Looked up from germline, CDR1 is SNHLY and CDR2 is FYNNEI. CDR3 amino acids: CASTSDRNGEQYF. The CDR3 DNA reads as TGTGCCAGCACCTCGGACAGGAACGGCGAGCAGTACTTC.

The genes are TRBV5-1 and TRBJ2-1, with a possible D match to TRBD2 (5 bases). The CDR3 has 16 amino acids. The V gene's germline CDR1 is SGHRS and CDR2 YFSETQ. V gave up 0 bases and J gave up 0 bases, with 10 bases separating them. The CDR3 DNA is TGCGCCAGCAGCTTGGAGCGGACCAGCTCCTACAATGAGCAGTTCTTC. Translated, it gives CASSLERTSSYNEQFF.

This chain uses TRBV27 with TRBJ1-5; D remains unclear. V lost 5 bases to trimming and J lost 0 bases, with 17 bases between them. The length of the CDR3 is 17 residues. In germline, CDR1 is MNHEY, CDR2 SMNVEV (reference sequence). CDR3 DNA: TGTGCCAGCAGTCCCTCGTCGATAGCTGATAGCAATCAGCCCCAGCATTTT. Its translation: CASSPSSIADSNQPQHF.

The chain uses TRBV6-2 or TRBV6-3 and TRBJ1-6, with D unresolved. This CDR3 is 12 amino acids long. Germline CDR1 reads MNHEY; CDR2 reads SVGEGT. Deletions cut 4 bases from V and 11 bases from J, with 9 bases between. The CDR3 DNA reads TGTGCCAGCAGTTTGGGCGGAACACCCCTCCACTTT. It is translated as CASSLGGTPLHF.

This chain connects TRBV7-2 to TRBJ1-1; D is uncertain. V lost 5 bases, J lost 3 bases, and 16 bases lay in between. The germline CDR1 and CDR2 sequences are SGHTA and FQGNSA. This CDR3 has 15 amino acids. The CDR3 sequence is CASSPSRAVYTEAFF. CDR3 coding DNA: TGTGCCAGCAGCCCTTCCCGGGCGGTCTACACTGAAGCTTTCTTT.

The chain couples TRBV6-1 to TRBJ1-4; 8 nucleotides match TRBD1. V lost 1 base, J lost 5 bases, and 3 bases stayed unmatched. The V gene's germline CDR1 is MNHNS and CDR2 SASEGT. CDR3 size: 15 residues. The CDR3: CASSEGQGANEKLFF. The CDR3 DNA reads TGTGCCAGCAGTGAAGGGCAGGGGGCAAATGAAAAACTGTTTTTT.

This sequence joins TRBV19 and TRBJ2-1; D ambiguous. The ends were cut back, 5 bases at V and 6 bases at J, with 17 bases in the middle. This CDR3 has 15 residues. Germline V gene sequence: CDR1 LNHDA, CDR2 SQIVND (reference sequence). The CDR3 reads CASSPRVRDGNEQFF. The DNA of the CDR3 is TGTGCCAGTAGTCCCCGGGTTAGGGATGGCAATGAGCAGTTCTTC.

The chain uses TRBV5-1 and TRBJ1-2; D unclear. This CDR3 has 15 residues. The germline V and J ends were trimmed by 4 bases and 2 bases, with 15 bases remaining between them. The V gene's germline CDR1 is SGHRS and CDR2 YFSETQ. CDR3 sequence reads: CASSPDTHDNYGYTF. The CDR3 DNA reads as TGCGCCAGCAGCCCCGACACCCACGACAACTATGGCTACACCTTC.

The rearrangement links TRBV2 to TRBJ1-5; the D gene is possibly TRBD1 (6 bases). Germline V gene sequence: CDR1 SNHLY, CDR2 FYNNEI. CDR3 length: 15 residues. V lost 5 bases and J lost 1, with 12 bases in between. CDR3 sequence (DNA): TGTGCCAGCAGTCTAACAGGGTACAGCAATCAGCCCCAGCATTTT. It translates to CASSLTGYSNQPQHF. Using reference TRBV2 and TRBJ1-5 for the parts outside the CDR3, the full variable domain is EPEVTQTPSHQVTQMGQEVILRCVPISNHLYFYWYRQILGQKVEFLVSFYNNEISEKSEIFDDQFSVERPDGSNFTLKIRSTKLEDSAMYFCASSLTGYSNQPQHFGDGTRLSIL.

The genes are TRBV6-5 and TRBJ2-1; TRBD1 aligns across 8 bases. Germline loops: CDR1 MNHEY, CDR2 SVGAGI. The V segment lost 6 bases and the J segment 10 bases; nucleotides outside the gene matches: 14. The CDR3 totals 15 residues. The CDR3 reads CASSISGTGQIEQFF. DNA of the CDR3: TGTGCCAGCAGCATTTCCGGGACAGGACAGATCGAGCAGTTCTTC.

The rearrangement joins TRBV9 to TRBJ2-6; tentative D call: TRBD1 (6 bases). The CDR3 contains 17 residues. V was shortened by 3 bases and J by 0 bases, with 13 bases between the two germline ends. Germline values: CDR1 SGDLS, CDR2 YYNGEE. The CDR3 DNA sequence: TGTGCCAGCAGCGCTGTTCCAGGGGACTCTGGGGCCAACGTCCTGACTTTC. Translating it yields CASSAVPGDSGANVLTF.